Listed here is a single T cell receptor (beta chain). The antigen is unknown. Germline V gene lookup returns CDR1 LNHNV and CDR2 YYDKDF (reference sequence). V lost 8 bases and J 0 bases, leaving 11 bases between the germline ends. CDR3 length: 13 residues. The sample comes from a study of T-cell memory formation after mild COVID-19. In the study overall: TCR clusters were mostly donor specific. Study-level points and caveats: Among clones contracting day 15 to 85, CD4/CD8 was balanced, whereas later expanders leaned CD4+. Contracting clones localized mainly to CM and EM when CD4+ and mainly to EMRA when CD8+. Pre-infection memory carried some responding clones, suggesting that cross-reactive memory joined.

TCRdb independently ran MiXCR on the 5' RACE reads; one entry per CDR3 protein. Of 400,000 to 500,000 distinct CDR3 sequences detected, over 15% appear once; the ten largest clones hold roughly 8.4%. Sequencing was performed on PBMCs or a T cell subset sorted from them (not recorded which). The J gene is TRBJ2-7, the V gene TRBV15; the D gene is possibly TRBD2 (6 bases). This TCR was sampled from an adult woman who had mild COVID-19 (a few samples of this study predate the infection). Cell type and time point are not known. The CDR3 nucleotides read TGTGCCACCTCGGGAGCTAGCTCCTACGAGCAGTACTTC. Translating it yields CATSGASSYEQYF.